This TCR beta chain was sequenced in a study of blood T cell repertoires in COVID-19. Method: immunoSEQ multiplex PCR; TCRdb's copy keeps in-frame clones and lacks some. There are nearly 400,000 clones in the sample; under 90% occur only once, and 1.7% lies in the top ten. The CDR3 is 16 amino acids. The V gene's germline CDR1 is SEHNR and CDR2 FQNEAQ (reference sequence). Trimming cost V 2 bases and J 6 bases; bases outside gene matches: 11. The sequence came from a woman aged 25 to 39 who had recovered from COVID-19. This sequence joins TRBV7-9 and TRBJ1-2; 8 nucleotides match TRBD1. The sequencing sample was made of PBMCs or T cells enriched from blood (not recorded which). The CDR3 DNA reads TGTGCCAGCAGCTTATGGCAGGGGGCGCAAGGTCATGGCTACACCTTC. Protein: CASSLWQGAQGHGYTF.